A selection of T cell receptor beta chains follows, all from one sample in a study of read filtering for tumor transcriptome and immune sequencing. TCRdb reprocessed the reads with MiXCR, giving one entry per CDR3 protein. The sample lists 60,000 to 75,000 distinct CDR3 sequences; about 19% were seen once. The sample comprised a population of CD138-negative cells sorted from bone marrow. These receptors originate from a donor at least 40 years old with multiple myeloma. CDR3s include the opening cysteine and the closing phenylalanine or tryptophan. A D gene is named only where the DNA matches it firmly. Part of the rows lack a size; the others show once, few, many or a class for expanded clones.

D	size	V	J	CDR3	DNA
TRBD2	many	TRBV4-2	TRBJ2-7	CASSQAMTSGGYSSYEQYF	TGTGCCAGCAGCCAGGCTATGACTAGCGGGGGTTACAGCTCCTACGAGCAGTACTTC
-	many	TRBV29-1	TRBJ2-1	CSVLLGSSYNEQFF	TGCAGCGTCCTTTTGGGGAGCTCCTACAATGAGCAGTTCTTC
TRBD1	many	TRBV18	TRBJ2-1	CASHGTGGRYNEQFF	TGTGCCAGCCATGGTACAGGGGGCCGATACAATGAGCAGTTCTTC
TRBD2	many	TRBV9	TRBJ2-5	CASSGGVAGGTETQYF	TGTGCCAGCAGCGGGGGAGTAGCGGGGGGGACGGAGACCCAGTACTTC
-	many	TRBV24-1	TRBJ1-1	CATSLGTEAFF	TGTGCCACCTCCTTGGGCACTGAAGCTTTCTTT
TRBD1	many	TRBV28	TRBJ2-7	CASSPFRDRGYEQYF	TGTGCCAGCAGTCCTTTTCGGGACAGGGGTTACGAGCAGTACTTC
-	-	TRBV6-5	TRBJ1-3	CASSYQSGSGNTIYF	TGTGCCAGCAGTTATCAATCAGGGTCTGGAAACACCATATATTTT
TRBD2	many	TRBV7-2	TRBJ2-5	CASSPGTSGLWAQYF	TGTGCCAGCAGTCCCGGGACTAGCGGCCTCTGGGCCCAGTACTTC
TRBD1	few	TRBV30	TRBJ1-5	CAWSLTGRNQPQHF	TGTGCCTGGAGTTTGACAGGGCGCAATCAGCCCCAGCATTTT
-	many	TRBV20-1	TRBJ2-3	CSARGGASTDTQYF	TGCAGTGCTAGGGGCGGAGCTAGCACAGATACGCAGTATTTT
TRBD1	-	TRBV28	TRBJ2-3	CASGPSRQGDKAQYF	TGTGCCAGCGGGCCCTCTCGACAGGGGGATAAGGCGCAGTATTTT
-	-	TRBV20-1	TRBJ1-2	CSARYQGRPGLYGYTF	TGCAGTGCTAGATACCAGGGCAGGCCCGGGCTCTATGGCTACACCTTC
-	many	TRBV2	TRBJ2-5	CASSRTLRQETQYF	TGTGCCAGCAGTCGGACTTTGCGCCAAGAGACCCAGTACTTC
-	many	TRBV28	TRBJ1-4	CASSLQGGDEKLFF	TGTGCCAGCAGTTTGCAGGGAGGGGATGAAAAACTGTTTTTT
-	-	TRBV6-2/TRBV6-3	TRBJ1-5	CASSYSNTRQPQHF	TGTGCCAGCAGTTACTCGAACACCAGGCAGCCCCAGCATTTT
TRBD1	many	TRBV28	TRBJ1-1	CASSLGGQGSEAFF	TGTGCCAGCAGTTTGGGCGGACAGGGCTCTGAAGCTTTCTTT
-	many	TRBV6-6	TRBJ2-5	CASREPPPQETQYF	TGTGCCAGCAGGGAACCTCCTCCGCAAGAGACCCAGTACTTC
-	many	TRBV4-1	TRBJ2-2	CASSQSRGPGELFF	TGCGCCAGCAGCCAGAGCAGGGGTCCCGGGGAGCTGTTTTTT
-	-	TRBV20-1	TRBJ1-1	CSARCLRGAFF	TGCAGTGCTAGGTGCCTCAGGGGAGCTTTCTTT
-	many	TRBV7-2	TRBJ2-3	CASRFQTRVEQYF	TGTGCCAGCAGATTCCAGACCCGGGTCGAGCAGTATTTT
TRBD2	many	TRBV7-3	TRBJ2-3	CASSSRAGAGTDTQYF	TGTGCCAGCAGCTCAAGAGCGGGAGCCGGCACAGATACGCAGTATTTT
TRBD2	many	TRBV7-3	TRBJ2-1	CASSLTSGTFGYNEQFF	TGTGCCAGCAGCTTAACTAGCGGGACGTTCGGATACAATGAGCAGTTCTTC
-	many	TRBV5-1	TRBJ2-7	CASSHRDGEQYF	TGCGCCAGCAGCCACCGGGACGGGGAGCAGTACTTC
-	many	TRBV7-9	TRBJ1-2	CASSPMSGTIHVNYGYTF	TGTGCCAGCAGCCCCATGTCCGGGACAATCCATGTTAACTATGGCTACACCTTC
TRBD2	-	TRBV12-3/TRBV12-4	TRBJ2-1	CASSFPTSGNLPNEQFF	TGTGCCAGCAGTTTTCCTACTAGCGGCAACTTGCCCAATGAGCAGTTCTTC
TRBD2	many	TRBV20-1	TRBJ2-3	CSNILAGVRDTQYF	TGCAGTAATATATTGGCGGGAGTCAGAGATACGCAGTATTTT
TRBD2	many	TRBV7-8	TRBJ2-5	CASSRDEIAGGLKTQYF	TGTGCCAGCAGCCGGGACGAAATAGCGGGAGGGCTGAAGACCCAGTACTTC
-	many	TRBV5-1	TRBJ2-7	CASSLGTHSYEQYF	TGCGCCAGCAGCCTGGGGACACACTCCTACGAGCAGTACTTC